This T cell receptor beta chain comes out of a study of blood T cell repertoires in COVID-19. Study information: PBMCs, B-cell-depleted T cells, or T cells were the source of the cDNA or gDNA that made up the material.

In the original processing: Reference gene primer amplification yielded estimated nucleated cell counts. Measured with immunoSEQ multiplex PCR; TCRdb has only the in-frame clones, and not every one. The DNA was the basis for D and trimming; V, J and clone size are from that table. This table has hundreds of thousands of clones, about 85% appearing once. This CDR3 region has 15 residues. In germline, CDR1 is ENHRY, CDR2 SYGVKD. Trimming shortened V by 4 bases and J by 2 bases, and 15 bases separated the two germline ends. This TCR derives from a woman of 80 years or more with active or convalescent COVID-19. Material for sequencing was peripheral blood. The chain is built from TRBV10-3 and TRBJ2-7; D is possibly TRBD2 (5 bases). This chain's CDR3 is CAISAKQTTTYEQYF. CDR3 DNA: TGTGCCATCAGTGCGAAACAGACTACCACCTACGAGCAGTACTTC.